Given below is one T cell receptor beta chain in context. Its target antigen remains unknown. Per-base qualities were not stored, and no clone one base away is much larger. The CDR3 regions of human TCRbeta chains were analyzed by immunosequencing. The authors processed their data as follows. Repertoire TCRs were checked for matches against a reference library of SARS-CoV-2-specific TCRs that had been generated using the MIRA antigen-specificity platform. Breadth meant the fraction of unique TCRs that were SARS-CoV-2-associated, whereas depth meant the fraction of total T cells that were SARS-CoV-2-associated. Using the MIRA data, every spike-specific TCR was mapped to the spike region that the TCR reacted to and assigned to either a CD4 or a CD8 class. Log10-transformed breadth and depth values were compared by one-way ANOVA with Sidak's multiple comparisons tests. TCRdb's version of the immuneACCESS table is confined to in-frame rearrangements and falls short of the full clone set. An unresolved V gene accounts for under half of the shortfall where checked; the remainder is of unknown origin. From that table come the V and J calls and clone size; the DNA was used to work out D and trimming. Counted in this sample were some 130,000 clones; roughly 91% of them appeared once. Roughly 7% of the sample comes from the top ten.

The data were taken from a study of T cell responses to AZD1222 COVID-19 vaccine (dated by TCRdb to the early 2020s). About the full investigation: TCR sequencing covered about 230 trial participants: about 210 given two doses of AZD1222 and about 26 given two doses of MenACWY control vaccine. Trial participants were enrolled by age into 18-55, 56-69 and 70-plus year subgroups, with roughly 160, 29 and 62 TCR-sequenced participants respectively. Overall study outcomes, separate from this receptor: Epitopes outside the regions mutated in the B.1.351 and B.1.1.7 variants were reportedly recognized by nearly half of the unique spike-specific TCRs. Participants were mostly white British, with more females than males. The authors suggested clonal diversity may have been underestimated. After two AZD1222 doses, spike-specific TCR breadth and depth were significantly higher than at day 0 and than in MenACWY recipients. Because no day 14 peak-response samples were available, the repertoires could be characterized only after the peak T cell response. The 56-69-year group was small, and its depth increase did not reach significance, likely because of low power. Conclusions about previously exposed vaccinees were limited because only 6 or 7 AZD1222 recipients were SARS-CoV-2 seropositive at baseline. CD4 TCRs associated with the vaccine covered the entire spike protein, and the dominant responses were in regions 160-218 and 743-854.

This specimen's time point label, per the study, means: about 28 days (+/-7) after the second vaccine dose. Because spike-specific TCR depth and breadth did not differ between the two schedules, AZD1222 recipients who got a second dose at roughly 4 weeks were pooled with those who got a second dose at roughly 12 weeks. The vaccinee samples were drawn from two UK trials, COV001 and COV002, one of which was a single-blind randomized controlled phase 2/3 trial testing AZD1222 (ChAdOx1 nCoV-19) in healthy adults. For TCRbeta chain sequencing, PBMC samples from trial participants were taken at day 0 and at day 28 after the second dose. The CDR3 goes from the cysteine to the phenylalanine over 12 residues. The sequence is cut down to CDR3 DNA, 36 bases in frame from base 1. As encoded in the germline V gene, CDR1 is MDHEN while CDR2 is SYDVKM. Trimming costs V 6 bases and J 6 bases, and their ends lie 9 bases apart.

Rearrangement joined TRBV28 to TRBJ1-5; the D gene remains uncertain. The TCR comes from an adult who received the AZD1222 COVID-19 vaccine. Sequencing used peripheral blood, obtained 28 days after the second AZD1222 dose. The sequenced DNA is TGTGCCAGCAGACGAGGGCTTCAGCCCCAGCATTTT. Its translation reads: CASRRGLQPQHF.